A selection of T cell receptor beta chains follows, all from one sample in a study of breast tumors, draining lymph nodes, adjacent tissues. In TCRdb, the multiplex PCR reads were re-called with MiXCR into one record per CDR3 protein. The sample includes approximately 280,000 distinct CDR3 sequences, under 35% of them seen just once. The sequencing input was axillary lymph node tissue. Source of these receptors: a female donor with breast cancer. Some clones in this sample may be carry-over from other donors' samples. Both conserved end residues are part of each CDR3. A D gene is named only where the DNA matches it firmly. Not every row has a clone size; where given, it reads once, few, many or a size class.

>TRBD1|TRBV4-1|many|TRBJ2-1
TGCGCCAGCAGCCAAGATAAGGGGACAGGGGATGAGCAGTTCTTC
CASSQDKGTGDEQFF
>TRBD1|TRBV7-9|few|TRBJ1-1
TGTGCCAGCAGCCCAGGGACAACAGGGGGCACTGAAGCTTTCTTT
CASSPGTTGGTEAFF
>TRBD1|TRBV2|-|TRBJ1-2
TGTGCCAGCAGGGGGGACAGGGGTGGCTATGGCTACACCTTC
CASRGDRGGYGYTF
>TRBD1|TRBV5-1|many|TRBJ2-7
TGCGCCAGCAGCCCCGGGACAGCCACCTTCGCCTACGAGCAGTACTTC
CASSPGTATFAYEQYF
>TRBD1|TRBV9|many|TRBJ2-1
TGTGCCAGCAGCCCGTGGACAGGAGACAATGAGCAGTTCTTC
CASSPWTGDNEQFF
>-|TRBV11-2|-|TRBJ1-2
TGTGCCAGCAGCTCCGGGGGGGCGGGCTACACCTTC
CASSSGGAGYTF
>TRBD1|TRBV24-1|few|TRBJ1-1
TGTGCCACCAGTGATGGGGACAGCCGGGGTGAAGCTTTCTTT
CATSDGDSRGEAFF
>-|TRBV5-1|few|TRBJ2-4
TGCGCCAGCAGCTTGCGGGACCCCCCTGCAAACATTCAGTACTTC
CASSLRDPPANIQYF
>-|TRBV6-2/TRBV6-3|-|TRBJ2-1
TGTGCCAGCAGTTACTCTAGTATCCTGTGGCAGTTCTTC
CASSYSSILWQFF
>-|TRBV5-8|many|TRBJ2-1
TGTGCCAGCAGCTTGGCCCGGGCACGGGAGCAGTTCTTC
CASSLARAREQFF
>TRBD2|TRBV20-1|many|TRBJ2-7
TGCAGTGCTCGCCTAGCGGGAAACTACGAGCAGTACTTC
CSARLAGNYEQYF
>-|TRBV6-2/TRBV6-3|few|TRBJ1-2
TGTGCCAGCAGTTTGAGCCCTAATTTATATGGCTACACCTTC
CASSLSPNLYGYTF
>TRBD2|TRBV20-1|-|TRBJ2-3
TGCAGTGCTGGACTAGCGGGAGTTGATGAGCAGTATTTT
CSAGLAGVDEQYF
>-|TRBV20-1|-|TRBJ1-1
TGCAGTGCTAGAGTTCAGATTACGAACACTAAAGCTTTCTTT
CSARVQITNTKAFF
>-|TRBV10-3|many|TRBJ2-7
TGTGCCATCAGTGAGCGGGGCGGGAATAAAGGCGAGCAGTACTTC
CAISERGGNKGEQYF
>TRBD2|TRBV15|many|TRBJ2-3
TGTGCCGCCTCCTCCTGGACTAGCGGCACAGATACGCAGTATTTT
CAASSWTSGTDTQYF
>TRBD2|TRBV6-6|many|TRBJ2-7
TGTGCCAGCAGTTACTCCAGCGGGAGGAACGGCTACGAGCAGTACTTC
CASSYSSGRNGYEQYF
>TRBD1|TRBV19|many|TRBJ2-1
TGTGCCACCCTCGTCACCCGGGACAGGGGGTCTTACAATGAGCAGTTCTTC
CATLVTRDRGSYNEQFF
>TRBD2|TRBV11-3|many|TRBJ2-3
TGTGCCAGCAGCTTAGGGGTCGGGCTAGCGGGAGGGAGGACAGATACGCAGTATTTT
CASSLGVGLAGGRTDTQYF
>TRBD2|TRBV12-3/TRBV12-4|few|TRBJ2-1
TGTGCCAGCAGTTTGAAGGCGGGACTAGCGATTAACAATGAGCAGTTCTTC
CASSLKAGLAINNEQFF
>TRBD1|TRBV10-3|-|TRBJ2-2
TGTGCCATCGGGACAGGGGGCGTTCGGGGGGAGCTGTTTTTT
CAIGTGGVRGELFF
>-|TRBV6-2/TRBV6-3|many|TRBJ2-3
TGTGCCAGCAGTTACTCGAGGGCAGATACGCAGTATTTT
CASSYSRADTQYF
>-|TRBV2|-|TRBJ2-7
TGTGCCAGCAGTGAAAACCCCCAGGGCTGGCGCAAGCAGTACTTC
CASSENPQGWRKQYF
>-|TRBV20-1|-|TRBJ1-3
TGCAGTGCTAGAACCCCCTTACAGGGTGCCTCTGGAAACACCATATATTTT
CSARTPLQGASGNTIYF
>-|TRBV5-1|many|TRBJ2-7
TGCGCCAGCAGCTTGGGGGCAGGGACCGCCTACGAGCAGTACTTC
CASSLGAGTAYEQYF
>-|TRBV20-1|many|TRBJ1-5
TGCAGTGCTAGGGATGGGGATCAGCCCCAGCATTTT
CSARDGDQPQHF
>-|TRBV6-5|many|TRBJ2-3
TGTGCCAGCAGTTATGGCACGGAAAGCCCAGATACGCAGTATTTT
CASSYGTESPDTQYF
>-|TRBV27|few|TRBJ1-5
TGTGCCAGCAGTTTTTCCCCGGCGGGGGGTCAGCCCCAGCATTTT
CASSFSPAGGQPQHF
>TRBD1|TRBV7-8|many|TRBJ1-3
TGTGCCAGCAGCATAGGGACAGGGAGGGGAAACACCATATATTTT
CASSIGTGRGNTIYF
>TRBD1|TRBV7-2|many|TRBJ1-5
TGTGCCAGCAGCCCAGGGACAGGGAATCAGCCCCAGCATTTT
CASSPGTGNQPQHF
>-|TRBV15|many|TRBJ1-3
TGTGCCACCAGCAGAGGGGTCGTCTCATTGAACACCATATATTTT
CATSRGVVSLNTIYF
>TRBD1|TRBV10-3|many|TRBJ2-1
TGTGCCATCACAGGGGGCAATGAGCAGTTCTTC
CAITGGNEQFF
>-|TRBV20-1|many|TRBJ2-7
TGCAGTGCTAGAGCTATGGGGGGCGAGCAGTACTTC
CSARAMGGEQYF
>TRBD2|TRBV20-1|-|TRBJ2-3
TGCAGTGCTCGTACTAGCGGTAGCACAGATACGCAGTATTTT
CSARTSGSTDTQYF
>-|TRBV4-2|many|TRBJ2-3
TGTGCCAGCAGCCAGGACCAGATAACAGATACGCAGTATTTT
CASSQDQITDTQYF
>TRBD2|TRBV11-2|many|TRBJ2-3
TGTGCCAGCAGCTTCGGACTAGCCCCGTATTTT
CASSFGLAPYF
>-|TRBV9|once|TRBJ1-5
TGCGCCAGCAGCGTAGATGGGGTGGCCAATCAGCCCCAGCATTTT
CASSVDGVANQPQHF
>TRBD2|TRBV20-1|many|TRBJ2-1
TGCAGTGCTGTCCGGGACTACCTGAGCTCCTACAATGAGCAGTTCTTC
CSAVRDYLSSYNEQFF
>-|TRBV28|-|TRBJ2-3
TGTGCCAGTGCTAGCCACTCGGACCACGCGATGACGCAGTATTTT
CASASHSDHAMTQYF
>-|TRBV20-1|many|TRBJ2-7
TGCAGTGCTAGAGGGCTAAGGCCCTCCTACGAGCAGTACTTC
CSARGLRPSYEQYF
>-|TRBV4-1|many|TRBJ2-1
TGCGCCAGCAGCCAAGAACGAGGGAGTGGGACGTTTGAGCAGTTCTTC
CASSQERGSGTFEQFF
>-|TRBV10-1|many|TRBJ2-7
TGCGCCAGCAGCGCCTGGAACGGCGAGCAGTACTTC
CASSAWNGEQYF
>TRBD2|TRBV29-1|-|TRBJ2-7
TGCAGCGTTGTGGCGGGACTAGGATACGGCGAGCAGTACTTC
CSVVAGLGYGEQYF
>TRBD2|TRBV5-6|few|TRBJ2-1
TGTGCCAGCAGCTTGGGGCTAGCGGGATCCTACAATGAGCAGTTCTTC
CASSLGLAGSYNEQFF
>TRBD2|TRBV5-1|many|TRBJ2-1
TGCGCCAGCAGCGATTTTAGCGGGAGGTACAATGAGCAGTTCTTC
CASSDFSGRYNEQFF
>-|TRBV5-4|-|TRBJ2-1
TGTGCCAGCAGCTTGGGACGGGCGGGATCAGGGGGTGAGCAGTTCTTC
CASSLGRAGSGGEQFF
>-|TRBV5-1|many|TRBJ2-7
TGCGCCAGCAGCCCGGCCGTGGGGGAGCAGTACTTC
CASSPAVGEQYF
>-|TRBV12-3/TRBV12-4|-|TRBJ1-6
TGTGCCAGCAGTTTTACGGGTACTAATTCACCCCTCCACTTT
CASSFTGTNSPLHF
>-|TRBV5-6|-|TRBJ1-6
TGTGCCAGCAGCCAGATGGTTCCACCCCTCCACTTT
CASSQMVPPLHF
>-|TRBV11-3|many|TRBJ2-7
TGTGCCAGCAGCCCGTCCGTAACCTACGAGCAGTACTTC
CASSPSVTYEQYF
>-|TRBV18|few|TRBJ2-7
TGTGCCAGCTGCGCGGGAATGGGCTACGAGCAGTACTTC
CASCAGMGYEQYF
>-|TRBV6-5|many|TRBJ2-7
TGTGCCAGCAGCCCCCGGGACGGATCCTACGAGCAGTACTTC
CASSPRDGSYEQYF
>-|TRBV20-1|many|TRBJ2-7
TGCAGTGCGCGGAAGCGGGCCTCCTACGAGCAGTACTTC
CSARKRASYEQYF
>TRBD2|TRBV3-1|-|TRBJ2-7
TGTGCCAGCAGCCAAGGTGGACTAGCGCCCTACGAGCAGTACTTC
CASSQGGLAPYEQYF
>TRBD1|TRBV27|-|TRBJ2-4
TGTGCCAGCAGTAAGTCGACAGGGGGCGGGACGAACATTCAGTACTTC
CASSKSTGGGTNIQYF
>-|TRBV12-3/TRBV12-4|many|TRBJ2-6
TGTGCCAGCAGAAACTCTGGGGCCAACGTCCTGACTTTC
CASRNSGANVLTF
>-|TRBV7-6|-|TRBJ2-6
TGTGCCAGCAGCGCCCAGACTAGATGGGCCAACGTCCTGACTTTC
CASSAQTRWANVLTF
>TRBD2|TRBV7-2|many|TRBJ2-2
TGTGCCAGCAGCTTATCGGCGGGAGGAACCGGGGAGCTGTTTTTT
CASSLSAGGTGELFF
>TRBD1|TRBV2|few|TRBJ1-2
TGTGCCAGCATAGGACAGGGCAACTATGGCTACACCTTC
CASIGQGNYGYTF
>TRBD2|TRBV4-1|many|TRBJ2-5
TGCGCCAGCAGCCAACCGCCGGGACGGGGGGGAGAGACCCAGTACTTC
CASSQPPGRGGETQYF